This entry lists 17 T cell receptor beta chains sequenced from one sample in a study of glioma-infiltrating T cells. Amplification of TCR alpha and beta CDR3 regions from RNA used iRepertoire nested multiplex PCR. TCRdb processed the multiplex PCR reads anew with MiXCR; each CDR3 protein has one entry. The table records 150,000 or so distinct CDR3 sequences, 30% to 40% of them present only once. The sequencing sample was made of glioma tissue, nonneoplastic brain tissue, or PBMCs (not recorded which). These receptors were collected from a human donor with low-grade glioma or glioblastoma, undergoing nonglioma brain surgery, or in good health (not recorded which).

This clonotype was picked up one time. This chain joins TRBV18 and TRBJ2-5, with D maybe TRBD2 (6 bases). V shed 2 bases and J shed 2 bases, with 12 bases lying between them. This CDR3 comprises 15 residues. Per the germline V gene, CDR1 is KGHSH and CDR2 is LQKENI. CDR3 sequence: CASSPVSGGQETQYF. CDR3 nucleotide sequence: TGTGCCAGCTCACCAGTCTCCGGGGGACAAGAGACCCAGTACTTC.

The table lists this clonotype with a few counts. This chain connects TRBV20-1 to TRBJ2-7; 8 bases fit TRBD2. The J segment lost 7 bases and the V segment lost 5 bases, leaving 10 bases of the junction unmatched. Germline V CDR1 and CDR2: DFQATT, SNEGSKA (reference sequence). The CDR3 length is 13 residues. As DNA, the CDR3 is TGCAGTGCTGACAGCGGGGGCCCGAGGGAGCAGTACTTC. It encodes CSADSGGPREQYF.

This clonotype was seen only once. V usage is TRBV27 and J usage is TRBJ1-6; D uncertain. Trimming removed 6 bases from V and 1 base from J, with 10 bases in between. Germline V gene sequence: CDR1 MNHEY, CDR2 SMNVEV (reference sequence). This CDR3 has 15 residues. In nucleotides, the CDR3 is TGTGCCAGCAGGGCCCTGGGGTCCTATAATTCACCCCTCCACTTT. Translated, it gives CASRALGSYNSPLHF.

This clonotype has just a few counts. The rearrangement uses TRBV6-2 or TRBV6-3 and TRBJ2-7; D gene ambiguous. CDR3 length equals 15 residues. V was pared by 5 bases and J by 3 bases, with 17 bases between. Germline values: CDR1 MNHEY, CDR2 SVGEGT. CDR3 region: CASSMGSRAYYEQYF. The CDR3 region has the DNA TGTGCCAGCAGTATGGGTTCACGCGCGTACTACGAGCAGTACTTC.

This clonotype has only a few counts. The chain couples TRBV25-1 to TRBJ2-5; the D gene is possibly TRBD2 (6 bases). The CDR3 is made up of 13 amino acids. Per the germline V gene, CDR1 is MGHDK and CDR2 is SYGVNS. V was clipped by 5 bases and J by 3 bases, with 10 bases between them. The CDR3 protein is CASSPGVEETQYF. The CDR3 DNA follows: TGTGCCAGCAGTCCGGGGGTCGAAGAGACCCAGTACTTC.

This chain uses TRBV11-2 with TRBJ2-3; possibly TRBD1 for D (6 bases). The CDR3 sequence is 14 residues long. The germline CDR1 and CDR2 sequences are SGHAT and FQNNGV. V lost 5 bases and J lost 4, with 13 bases in between. CDR3 DNA sequence: TGTGCCAGCAGCCACGTACAGGGTGCAGATACGCAGTATTTT. This gives the protein CASSHVQGADTQYF.

There are many counts of this clonotype. This rearrangement joins TRBV6-1 to TRBJ2-7; D is uncertain. Trimming removed 3 bases at V and 3 bases at J, with 6 bases between. CDR1 is MNHNS and CDR2 is SASEGT in the germline V gene. The CDR3 spans 12 residues. The CDR3 DNA is TGTGCCAGCAGTGAGACAAGCTACGAGCAGTACTTC. Protein product: CASSETSYEQYF.

The chain has TRBV10-3 and TRBJ2-3; possible D gene TRBD2, 5 bases. The CDR3 spans 14 residues. V shed 0 bases and J shed 3 bases, with 7 bases lying between them. Looked up from germline, CDR1 is ENHRY and CDR2 is SYGVKD. The DNA for the CDR3 is TGTGCCATCAGTGAGTCCCCGGGGACAGATACGCAGTATTTT. This codes for CAISESPGTDTQYF.

This clonotype has only a few counts. The chain joins TRBV7-3 to TRBJ1-5; TRBD1 agrees at 7 bases. The V gene end was trimmed by 7 bases and the J gene end by 1 base; junction bases not matched to a gene: 13. Germline-derived CDR1 and CDR2 are SGHTA and FQGTGA. The CDR3 extends over 17 amino acids. The CDR3 region is CASTPSWTGPSNQPQHF. DNA for the CDR3: TGTGCCAGCACCCCATCGTGGACAGGTCCAAGCAATCAGCCCCAGCATTTT. The complete variable domain, with remaining parts taken from reference TRBV7-3 and TRBJ1-5, reads GAGVSQTPSNKVTEKGKYVELRCDPISGHTALYWYRQSLGQGPEFLIYFQGTGAADDSGLPNDRFFAVRPEGSVSTLKIQRTERGDSAVYLCASTPSWTGPSNQPQHFGDGTRLSIL.

Points on this clonotype: A single base separates this from a much larger clone, so it may be a read error. V usage is TRBV11-2 and J usage is TRBJ2-5; D is unclear. The V end lost 5 bases, the J end lost 5 bases, and 6 bases lay between the germline ends. The CDR3 consists of 11 residues. Germline values: CDR1 SGHAT, CDR2 FQNNGV. In nucleotides, the CDR3 is TGTGCCAGCAGCCAAACGGAGACCCAGTACTTC. It is translated as CASSQTETQYF.

This clonotype was detected a few times. J is TRBJ1-5 and V is TRBV27; maybe TRBD1 (5 bases). The CDR3 loop spans 16 amino acids. V lost 0 bases and J lost 5, with 14 bases in between. The germline gives CDR1 MNHEY, CDR2 SMNVEV (reference sequence). This CDR3 reads CASSLSSSRADQPQHF. The CDR3 bases are TGTGCCAGCAGTTTATCGAGCAGCAGGGCCGATCAGCCCCAGCATTTT.

This clonotype has just a few counts. The chain recombines TRBV6-1 with TRBJ2-3; tentative D call: TRBD2 (7 bases). V lost 8 bases and J 3 bases, leaving 18 bases between the germline ends. The germline gives CDR1 MNHNS, CDR2 SASEGT. CDR3 size: 15 residues. This CDR3 reads CASSRGGGLTDTQYF. The CDR3 nucleotides are TGTGCCAGCTCAAGGGGGGGGGGGCTGACAGATACGCAGTATTTT.

This clonotype was counted between two and nine times. The chain combines TRBV6-1 with TRBJ2-7; D is possibly TRBD1 (5 bases). The V gene lost 3 bases and the J gene lost 2 bases, with 14 bases spanning the gap. The germline V gene has CDR1 MNHNS and CDR2 SASEGT. The CDR3 is made up of 15 amino acids. This chain's CDR3 is CASSEHDSLTYEQYF. CDR3 nucleotide sequence: TGTGCCAGCAGTGAGCACGACAGCCTGACCTACGAGCAGTACTTC.

J is TRBJ2-3 and V is TRBV24-1, with 7 bases lining up with TRBD1. V dropped 2 bases and J dropped 1; count of bases not matched to a gene: 5. The CDR3 consists of 16 residues. CDR1 and CDR2 from the germline V gene are KGHDR and SFDVKD. The CDR3, as DNA: TGTGCCACCAGTGATTCCACAGGGGCAGGCACAGATACGCAGTATTTT. This codes for CATSDSTGAGTDTQYF.

This clonotype was detected only once. One end of the junction does not line up with germline, which may come from a read error. This chain joins TRBV3-1 and TRBJ1-4; D gene uncertain. Germline lookup yields CDR1 LGHDT and CDR2 YNNKEL (reference sequence). The CDR3 totals 15 residues. CDR3 region: CASSGPTSANEKLFF. The DNA for the CDR3 is TGTGCCAGCAGCGGACCCACCTCCGCTAACGAAAAACTGTTTTTT.

V is TRBV11-2 and J is TRBJ2-3, with D unclear. This CDR3 has 17 amino acids. The V end was cut by 1 base, the J end by 0 bases, with 14 bases between. Per germline, CDR1 SGHAT and CDR2 FQNNGV. Here the CDR3 DNA reads TGTGCCAGCAGCTTAGTGATGGTAGCCCTAAGCACAGATACGCAGTATTTT. Its protein is CASSLVMVALSTDTQYF.

This sequence joins TRBV2 and TRBJ1-5; 7 nucleotides match TRBD1. Losses at the gene ends were 5 bases for V and 4 bases for J; bases not matched to a gene: 8. The CDR3 runs 15 residues. Germline values: CDR1 SNHLY, CDR2 FYNNEI. This CDR3 is CASSLSGTANQPQHF. CDR3 nucleotide sequence: TGTGCCAGCAGTCTTTCTGGGACAGCTAATCAGCCCCAGCATTTT.